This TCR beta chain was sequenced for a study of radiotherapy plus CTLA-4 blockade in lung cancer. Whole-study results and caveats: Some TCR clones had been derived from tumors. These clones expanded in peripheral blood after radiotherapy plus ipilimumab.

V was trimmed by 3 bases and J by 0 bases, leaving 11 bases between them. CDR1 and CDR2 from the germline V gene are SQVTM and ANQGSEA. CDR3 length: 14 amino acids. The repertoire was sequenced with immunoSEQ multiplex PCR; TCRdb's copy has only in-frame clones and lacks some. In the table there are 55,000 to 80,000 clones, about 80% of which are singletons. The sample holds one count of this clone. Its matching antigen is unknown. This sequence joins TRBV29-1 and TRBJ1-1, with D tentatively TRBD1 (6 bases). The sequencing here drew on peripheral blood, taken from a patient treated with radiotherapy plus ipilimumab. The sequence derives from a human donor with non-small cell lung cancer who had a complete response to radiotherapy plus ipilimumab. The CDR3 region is CSVDSRGLNTEAFF. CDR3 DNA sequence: TGCAGCGTTGATTCCAGGGGCCTGAACACTGAAGCTTTCTTT. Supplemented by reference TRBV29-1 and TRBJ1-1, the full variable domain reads SAVISQKPSRDICQRGTSLTIQCQVDSQVTMMFWYRQQPGQSLTLIATANQGSEATYESGFVIDKFPISRPNLTFSTLTVSNMSPEDSSIYLCSVDSRGLNTEAFFGQGTRLTVV.